This record looks at one T cell receptor beta chain sequence and its context. This sample is drawn from a study of technical replicates of blood from a few donors. The repertoire was sequenced with immunoSEQ multiplex PCR; TCRdb's copy has only in-frame clones and lacks some. Altogether tens of thousands of clones are present, nearly 96% being singletons, with the ten largest covering 0.37%. Trimming took 0 bases from V and 9 from J, leaving 14 bases between them. The CDR3 consists of 14 residues. The germline V gene has CDR1 LGHNA and CDR2 YSLEER. The sequencing input was T cells isolated from PBMCs. The sequence derives from a human donor in good health. This chain uses TRBV4-3 with TRBJ2-5, with D perhaps matching TRBD2 (5 bases). This chain's CDR3 is CASSQEFAGVSQYF. The CDR3 nucleotides read TGCGCCAGCAGCCAAGAATTTGCCGGGGTGTCCCAGTACTTC.